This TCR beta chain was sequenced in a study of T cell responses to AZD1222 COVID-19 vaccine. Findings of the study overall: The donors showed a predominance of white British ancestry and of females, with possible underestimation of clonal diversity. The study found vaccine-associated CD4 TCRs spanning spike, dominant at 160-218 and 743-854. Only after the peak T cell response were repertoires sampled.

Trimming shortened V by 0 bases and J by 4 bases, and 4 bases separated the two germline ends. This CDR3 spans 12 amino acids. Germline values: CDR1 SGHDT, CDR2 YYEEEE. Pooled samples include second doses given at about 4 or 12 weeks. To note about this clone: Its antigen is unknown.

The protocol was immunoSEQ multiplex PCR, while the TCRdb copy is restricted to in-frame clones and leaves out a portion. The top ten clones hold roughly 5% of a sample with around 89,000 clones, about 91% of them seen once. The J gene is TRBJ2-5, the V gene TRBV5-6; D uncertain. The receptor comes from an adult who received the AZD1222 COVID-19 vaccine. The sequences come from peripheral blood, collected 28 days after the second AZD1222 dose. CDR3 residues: CASSLATETQYF. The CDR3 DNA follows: TGTGCCAGCAGCTTGGCCACAGAGACCCAGTACTTC.